This TCR beta chain was documented in a study of blood T cell repertoires in COVID-19. Across the study: Researchers got acute and convalescent COVID-19 samples from the United States, Italy and Spain. PBMCs, B-cell-depleted T cells, or T cells were the source of the cDNA or gDNA that made up the material.

How the authors handled the data: Estimation of nucleated cell counts was performed using reference gene primer amplification. The method was immunoSEQ multiplex PCR; TCRdb's version includes in-frame clones alone and lacks a portion of them. V and J calls and clone size follow that table, whereas D and trimming were derived from the DNA. The sample records about 120,000 clones, around 89% being singletons. Germline assignment: CDR1 GTSNPN and CDR2 SVGIG (reference sequence). Trimming at V came to 4 bases and at J to 3 bases, leaving 3 bases not matched to a gene. The CDR3 is 13 residues long. This receptor was identified in a human donor with acute or convalescent COVID-19. The donor label of this sample is uncertain. The specimen sequenced was peripheral blood. The chain carries TRBV30 and TRBJ1-1; TRBD1 matches 9 bases. CDR3 sequence: CAWTRTGDTEAFF. The DNA of the CDR3 is TGTGCCTGGACCCGGACAGGGGACACTGAAGCTTTCTTT.